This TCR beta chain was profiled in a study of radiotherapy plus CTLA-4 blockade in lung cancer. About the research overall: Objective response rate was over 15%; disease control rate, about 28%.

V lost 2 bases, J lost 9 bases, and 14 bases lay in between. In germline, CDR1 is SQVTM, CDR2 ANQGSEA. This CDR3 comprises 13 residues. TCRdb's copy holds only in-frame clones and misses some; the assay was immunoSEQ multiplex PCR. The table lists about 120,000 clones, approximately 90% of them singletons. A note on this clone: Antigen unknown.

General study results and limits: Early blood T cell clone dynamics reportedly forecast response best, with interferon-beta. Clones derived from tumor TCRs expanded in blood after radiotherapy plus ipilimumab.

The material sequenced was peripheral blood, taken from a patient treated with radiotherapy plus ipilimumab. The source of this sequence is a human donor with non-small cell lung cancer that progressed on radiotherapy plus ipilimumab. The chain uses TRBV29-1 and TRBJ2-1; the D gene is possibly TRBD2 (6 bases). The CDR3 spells CSVETFGRFEQFF. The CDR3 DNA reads TGCAGCGTTGAAACGTTCGGGAGATTTGAGCAGTTCTTC.